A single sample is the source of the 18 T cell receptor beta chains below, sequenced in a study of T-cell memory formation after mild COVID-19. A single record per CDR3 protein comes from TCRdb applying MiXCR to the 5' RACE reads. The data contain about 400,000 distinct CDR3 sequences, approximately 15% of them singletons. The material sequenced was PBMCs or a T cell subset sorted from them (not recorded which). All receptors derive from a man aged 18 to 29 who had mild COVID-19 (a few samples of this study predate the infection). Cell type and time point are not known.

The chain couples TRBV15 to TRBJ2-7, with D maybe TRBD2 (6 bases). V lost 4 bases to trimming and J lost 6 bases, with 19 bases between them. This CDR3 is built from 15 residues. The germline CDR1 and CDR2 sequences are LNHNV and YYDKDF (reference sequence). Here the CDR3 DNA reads TGTGCCACCAGCATTCTAGAGGAGGGGTCATTCGAGCAGTACTTC. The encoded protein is CATSILEEGSFEQYF.

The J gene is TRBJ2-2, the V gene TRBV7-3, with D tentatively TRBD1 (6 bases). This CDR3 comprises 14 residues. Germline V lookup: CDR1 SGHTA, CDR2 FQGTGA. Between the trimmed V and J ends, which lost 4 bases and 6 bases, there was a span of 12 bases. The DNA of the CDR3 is TGTGCCAGCAGCTCAACAGGGTTCGCCGGGGAGCTGTTTTTT. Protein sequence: CASSSTGFAGELFF.

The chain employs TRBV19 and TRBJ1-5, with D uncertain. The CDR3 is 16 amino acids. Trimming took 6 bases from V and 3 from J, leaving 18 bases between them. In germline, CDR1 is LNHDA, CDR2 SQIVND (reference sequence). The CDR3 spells CASRMGRTFLNQPQHF. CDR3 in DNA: TGTGCCAGTAGGATGGGCAGGACTTTTCTCAATCAGCCCCAGCATTTT.

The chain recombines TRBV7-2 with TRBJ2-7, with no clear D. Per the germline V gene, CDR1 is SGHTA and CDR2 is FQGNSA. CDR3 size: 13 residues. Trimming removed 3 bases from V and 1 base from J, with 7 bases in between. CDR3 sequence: CASSLYQSYEQYF. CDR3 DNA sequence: TGTGCCAGCAGCTTGTACCAGTCCTACGAGCAGTACTTC.

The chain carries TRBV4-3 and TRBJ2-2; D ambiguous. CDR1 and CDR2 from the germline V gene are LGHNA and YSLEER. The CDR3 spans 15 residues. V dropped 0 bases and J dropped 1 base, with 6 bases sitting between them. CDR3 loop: CASSQEVWNTGELFF. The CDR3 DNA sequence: TGCGCCAGCAGCCAAGAAGTTTGGAACACCGGGGAGCTGTTTTTT.

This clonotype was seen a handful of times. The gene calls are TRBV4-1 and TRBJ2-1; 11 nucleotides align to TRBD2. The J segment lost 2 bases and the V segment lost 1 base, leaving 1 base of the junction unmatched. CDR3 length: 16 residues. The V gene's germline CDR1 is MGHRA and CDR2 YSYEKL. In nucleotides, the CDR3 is TGCGCCAGCAGCCAAGGACTAGCGGGGACCTACAATGAGCAGTTCTTC. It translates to CASSQGLAGTYNEQFF.

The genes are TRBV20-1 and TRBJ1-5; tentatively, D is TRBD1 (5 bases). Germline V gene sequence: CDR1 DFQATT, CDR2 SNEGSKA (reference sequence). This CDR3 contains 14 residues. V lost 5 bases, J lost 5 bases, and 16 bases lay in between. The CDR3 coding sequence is TGCAGTGCTGCGACAGCGGCCGGCCATCAGCCCCAGCATTTT. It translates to CSAATAAGHQPQHF.

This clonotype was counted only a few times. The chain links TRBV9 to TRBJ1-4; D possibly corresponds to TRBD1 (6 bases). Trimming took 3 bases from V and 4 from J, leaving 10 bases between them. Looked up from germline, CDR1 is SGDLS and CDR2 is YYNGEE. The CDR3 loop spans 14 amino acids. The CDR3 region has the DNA TGTGCCAGCAGCGCACAGGGAGGTAATGAAAAACTGTTTTTT. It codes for CASSAQGGNEKLFF.

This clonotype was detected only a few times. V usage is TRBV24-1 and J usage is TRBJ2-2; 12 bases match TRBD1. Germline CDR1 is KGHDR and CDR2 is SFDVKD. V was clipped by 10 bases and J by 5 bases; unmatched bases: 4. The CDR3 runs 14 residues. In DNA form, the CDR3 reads TGTGCCACGAGGGACAGGGGGCGGACCGGGGAGCTGTTTTTT. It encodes CATRDRGRTGELFF.

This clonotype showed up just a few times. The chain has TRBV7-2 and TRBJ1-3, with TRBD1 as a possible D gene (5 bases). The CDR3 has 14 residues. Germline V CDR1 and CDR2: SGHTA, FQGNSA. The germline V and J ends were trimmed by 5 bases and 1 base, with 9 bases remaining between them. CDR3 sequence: CASSQGRSGNTIYF. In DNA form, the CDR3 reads TGTGCCAGCAGCCAGGGTCGATCTGGAAACACCATATATTTT.

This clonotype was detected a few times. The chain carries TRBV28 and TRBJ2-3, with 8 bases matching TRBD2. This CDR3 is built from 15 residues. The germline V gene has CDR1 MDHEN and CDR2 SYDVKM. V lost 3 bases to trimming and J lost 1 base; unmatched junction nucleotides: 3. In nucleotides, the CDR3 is TGTGCCAGCAGTTTCTACGGGGGGGGCACAGATACGCAGTATTTT. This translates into CASSFYGGGTDTQYF.

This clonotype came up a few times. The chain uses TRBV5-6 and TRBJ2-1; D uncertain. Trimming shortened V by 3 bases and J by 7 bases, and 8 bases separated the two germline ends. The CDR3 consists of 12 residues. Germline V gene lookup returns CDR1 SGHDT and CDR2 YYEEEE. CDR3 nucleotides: TGTGCCAGCAGCTCGTATGTGAATGAGCAGTTCTTC. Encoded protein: CASSSYVNEQFF. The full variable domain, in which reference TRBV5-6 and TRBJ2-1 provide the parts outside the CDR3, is DAGVTQSPTHLIKTRGQQVTLRCSPKSGHDTVSWYQQALGQGPQFIFQYYEEEERQRGNFPDRFSGHQFPNYSSELNVNALLLGDSALYLCASSSYVNEQFFGPGTRLTVL.

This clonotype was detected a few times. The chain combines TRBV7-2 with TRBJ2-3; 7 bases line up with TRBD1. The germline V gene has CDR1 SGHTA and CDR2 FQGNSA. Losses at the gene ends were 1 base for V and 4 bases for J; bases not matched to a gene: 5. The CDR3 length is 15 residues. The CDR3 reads CASSLDSGGADTQYF. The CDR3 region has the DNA TGTGCCAGCAGCTTAGATTCAGGGGGAGCAGATACGCAGTATTTT.

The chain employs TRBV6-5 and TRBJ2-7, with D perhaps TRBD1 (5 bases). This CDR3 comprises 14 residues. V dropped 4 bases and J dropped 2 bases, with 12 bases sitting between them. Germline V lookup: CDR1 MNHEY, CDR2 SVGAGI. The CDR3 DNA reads TGTGCCAGCAGTTTAGGGGTCAATACCTACGAGCAGTACTTC. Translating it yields CASSLGVNTYEQYF.

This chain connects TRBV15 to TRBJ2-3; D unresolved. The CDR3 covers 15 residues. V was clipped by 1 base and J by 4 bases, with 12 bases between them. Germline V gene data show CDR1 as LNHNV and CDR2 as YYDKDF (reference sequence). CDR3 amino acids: CATSRVGGLPDTQYF. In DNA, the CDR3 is TGTGCCACCAGCAGAGTGGGCGGCCTCCCAGATACGCAGTATTTT.

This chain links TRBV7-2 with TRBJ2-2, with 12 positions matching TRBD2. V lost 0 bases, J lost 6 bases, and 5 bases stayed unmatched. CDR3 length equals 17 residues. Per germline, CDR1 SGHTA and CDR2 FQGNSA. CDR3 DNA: TGTGCCAGCAGCTTAGCGCTAGCGGGGGGGCGTCCCGGGGAGCTGTTTTTT. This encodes CASSLALAGGRPGELFF.

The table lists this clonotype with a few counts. CDR3 region: CASSDPGREQFF. The CDR3 DNA follows: TGCGCCAGCAGCGACCCCGGACGTGAGCAGTTCTTC. The chain uses TRBV10-1 and TRBJ2-1; D ambiguous. The CDR3 runs 12 residues. Germline V gene data show CDR1 as WNHNN and CDR2 as SYGVQD (reference sequence). V was cut by 6 bases and J by 9 bases, with 12 bases left in between.

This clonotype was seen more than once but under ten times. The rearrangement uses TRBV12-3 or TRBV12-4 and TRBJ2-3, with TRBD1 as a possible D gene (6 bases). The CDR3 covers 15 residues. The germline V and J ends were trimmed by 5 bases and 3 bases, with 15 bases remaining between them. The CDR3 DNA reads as TGTGCCAGCAGTGCGGACAGTCGGTATACAGATACGCAGTATTTT. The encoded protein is CASSADSRYTDTQYF.